This T cell receptor (beta chain) derives from a study of T cell changes during pregnancy in multiple sclerosis (dated by TCRdb to the late 2010s). Regarding the complete study: In women with multiple sclerosis, the researchers looked at how the T cell repertoire shifted as pregnancy progressed.

Library preparation employed the immunoSEQ multiplex PCR assay. As stored in TCRdb, this immuneACCESS dataset retains in-frame rearrangements with V and J assigned. A fraction of the clones does not appear; measured against another copy, unresolved V genes explain less than half of the discrepancy, and the remainder lacks a known reason. Across this sample there are about 31,000 clones, with 90% seen only once. Over 3.5% of the sample rests with the top ten. The CDR3 runs 16 amino acids, cysteine and phenylalanine included. Only the CDR3 DNA is retained, 48 bases long and in frame from the first base. V and J are trimmed by 3 bases and 7 bases, and the gene matches miss 13 bases of the junction. Comments on this clone: Its antigen is not yet known. Qualities for individual bases were not recorded, and no much larger clone is one base off.

The sequenced sample was CD8+ T cells from peripheral blood mononuclear cells, obtained in the second trimester of pregnancy. The receptor's source is a female donor with multiple sclerosis, enrolled in a pregnancy study. The sequence links TRBV23-1 to TRBJ2-7; TRBD1 matches 9 bases in the middle. TRBV23-1 is flagged as an ORF with uncertain function. The nucleotide sequence reads as follows: TGCGCCAGCAGTCAGTCTCAGGGACAGGGAGCGGGTGAGCAGTACTTC. The translation is CASSQSQGQGAGEQYF.